This TCR beta chain was recorded in a study of neurological immune-mediated disorders. At the level of the study: Of the multiple sclerosis patients, roughly 35 in total, some 30 were relapsing-remitting and 3 were secondary progressive.

Study-level results: Expanded clones shared no identical CDR3 amino acid sequences across subjects, which suggested private TCR-beta repertoires in all groups.

Over 190 million TCR-beta sequences from 15-18 subjects came out of each sequencing run. TCRdb re-called the 5' RACE reads through MiXCR, storing one row per CDR3 protein. The sample lists about 55,000 distinct CDR3 sequences; about 4.2% were seen once. This clonotype has ten or more counts. The target antigen is unknown. The material sequenced was PBMCs. This receptor was taken from a man aged 45-65 years with multiple sclerosis.

CDR3 bases: TGTGCCAGCAGCTTAGGCGGGGGGGCCATAGATACGCAGTATTTT. It encodes CASSLGGGAIDTQYF. The chain carries TRBV11-3 and TRBJ2-3, with 9 bases matching TRBD2. The CDR3 runs to 15 residues. Per the germline V gene, CDR1 is SGHNT and CDR2 is YENEEA. Unmatched junction bases numbered 4, after V lost 1 base and J lost 5 bases.